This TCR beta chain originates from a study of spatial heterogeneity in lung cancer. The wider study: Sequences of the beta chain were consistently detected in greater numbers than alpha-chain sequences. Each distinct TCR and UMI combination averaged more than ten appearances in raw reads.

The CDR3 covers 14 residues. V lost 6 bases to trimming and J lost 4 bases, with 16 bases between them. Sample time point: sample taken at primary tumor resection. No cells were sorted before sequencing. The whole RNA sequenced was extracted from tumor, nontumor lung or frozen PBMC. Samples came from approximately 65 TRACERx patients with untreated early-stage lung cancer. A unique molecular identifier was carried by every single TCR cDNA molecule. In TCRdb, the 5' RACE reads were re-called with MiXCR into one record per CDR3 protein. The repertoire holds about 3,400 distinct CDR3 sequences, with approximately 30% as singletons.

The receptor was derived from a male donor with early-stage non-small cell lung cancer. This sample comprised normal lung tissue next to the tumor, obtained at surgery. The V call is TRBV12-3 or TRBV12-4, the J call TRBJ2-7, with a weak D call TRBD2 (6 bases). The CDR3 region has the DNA TGTGCCAGCAGCCGGGGACTGGCGGGGTACGAGCAGTACTTC. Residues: CASSRGLAGYEQYF.